The 2 T cell receptor beta chains reported below all come from one sample, sequenced in a study of blood T cell repertoires in COVID-19. Sequencing was performed with immunoSEQ multiplex PCR; in TCRdb, only in-frame clones are kept and a portion is missing. This table holds about 170,000 clones, around 87% found once. The specimen was peripheral blood. The receptors were gathered from a man in his 60s with COVID-19, enrolled during active disease.

This chain joins TRBV19 and TRBJ2-1; 9 nucleotides align to TRBD1. This CDR3 region has 13 residues. CDR1 is LNHDA, CDR2 SQIVND, per germline (reference sequence). Losses at the gene ends were 4 bases for V and 11 bases for J; bases not matched to a gene: 6. The CDR3 coding sequence is TGTGCCAGTAGTAGACGGGACAGGGTAAAGCAGTTCTTC. It translates to CASSRRDRVKQFF.

The chain combines TRBV4-1 with TRBJ2-7; 9 bases line up with TRBD2. There are 17 residues in the CDR3. Germline CDR1 reads MGHRA; CDR2 reads YSYEKL. V gave up 3 bases and J gave up 7 bases; unmatched junction bases: 16. CDR3 sequence reads: CASSQDYLTSGMREQYF. The CDR3 DNA is TGCGCCAGCAGCCAGGATTACTTGACTAGCGGTATGAGGGAGCAGTACTTC.